Following are 3 T cell receptor beta chains from one sample sequenced in a study of graft-versus-host responses after intestinal transplantation. The data were produced by immunoSEQ multiplex PCR, yet TCRdb's version contains in-frame clones alone and is incomplete. The sample has roughly 100,000 clones, approximately 93% seen once; the top ten hold around 1.2%. Their cognate antigens are unknown. The input for sequencing was unstimulated CD8+ T cells sorted from spleen or lymph node cells, taken before intestinal transplant. Receptors were obtained from a human donor who received an intestinal transplant.

The rearrangement uses TRBV7-2 and TRBJ1-1, with D tentatively TRBD1 (5 bases). This CDR3 spans 13 amino acids. Germline V gene lookup returns CDR1 SGHTA and CDR2 FQGNSA. Trimming left V 8 bases short and J 5 bases short, with 15 bases between. The CDR3 sequence: CASALGTWTEAFF. CDR3 sequence (DNA): TGTGCCAGCGCCTTGGGGACCTGGACTGAAGCTTTCTTT.

Concerning this clone itself: Other DNA variants within this sample encode the same CDR3. J is TRBJ2-7 and V is TRBV5-4; D is uncertain. CDR3 size: 11 residues. Germline assignment: CDR1 SGHNT and CDR2 YYREEE (reference sequence). V lost 0 bases and J 4 bases, leaving 2 bases between the germline ends. Here the CDR3 reads CASSLGYEQYF. CDR3 sequence (DNA): TGTGCCAGCAGCTTGGGGTACGAGCAGTACTTC.

The chain employs TRBV7-9 and TRBJ2-5; the D call may be TRBD1 or TRBD2 (6 bases each). Per germline, CDR1 SEHNR and CDR2 FQNEAQ (reference sequence). Trimming shortened V by 8 bases and J by 3 bases, and 13 bases separated the two germline ends. This CDR3 is 13 amino acids long. The CDR3 coding sequence is TGTGCCAGCGCCTCGAGGGGGGAAGAGACCCAGTACTTC. Its protein product is CASASRGEETQYF.